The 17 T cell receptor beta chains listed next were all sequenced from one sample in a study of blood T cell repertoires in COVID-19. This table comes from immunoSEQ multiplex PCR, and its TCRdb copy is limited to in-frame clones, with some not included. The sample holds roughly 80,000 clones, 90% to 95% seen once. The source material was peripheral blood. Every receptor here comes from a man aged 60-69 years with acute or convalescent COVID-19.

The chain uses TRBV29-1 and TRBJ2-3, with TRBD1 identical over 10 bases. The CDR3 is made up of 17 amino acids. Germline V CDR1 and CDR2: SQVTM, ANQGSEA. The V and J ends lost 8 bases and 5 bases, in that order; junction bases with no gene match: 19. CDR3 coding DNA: TGCAGCCCCTGTTGGGGGCCCGGGACAGGGGAAGGAGATACGCAGTATTTT. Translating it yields CSPCWGPGTGEGDTQYF.

CDR3 residues: CASSLTGDQETQYF. CDR3 DNA sequence: TGTGCCAGTAGTTTGACAGGGGACCAAGAGACCCAGTACTTC. J is TRBJ2-5 and V is TRBV19; 8 bases are shared with TRBD1. J gave up 0 bases and V 5 bases, and 2 bases lay outside the gene matches. The CDR3 length is 14 residues. Germline V gene lookup returns CDR1 LNHDA and CDR2 SQIVND (reference sequence).

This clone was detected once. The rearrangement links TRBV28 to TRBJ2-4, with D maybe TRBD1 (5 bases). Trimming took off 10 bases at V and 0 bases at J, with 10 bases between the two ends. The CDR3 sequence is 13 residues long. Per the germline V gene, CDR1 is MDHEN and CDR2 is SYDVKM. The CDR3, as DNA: TGTGCCACCGAAGACAGAGCCAAAAACATTCAGTACTTC. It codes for CATEDRAKNIQYF. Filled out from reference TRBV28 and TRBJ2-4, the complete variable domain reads DVKVTQSSRYLVKRTGEKVFLECVQDMDHENMFWYRQDPGLGLRLIYFSYDVKMKEKGDIPEGYSVSREKKERFSLILESASTNQTSMYLCATEDRAKNIQYFGAGTRLSVL.

The CDR3 DNA sequence: TGTGCCAGCAGCTTAGCGCTCCTAGCGGGGAGGTCGGGAACCTACGAGCAGTACTTC. The encoded protein is CASSLALLAGRSGTYEQYF. V gene TRBV7-2 combines with J gene TRBJ2-7; 9 bases map to TRBD2. The CDR3 runs to 19 residues. V lost 0 bases and J lost 2; bases outside the gene matches: 14. Germline V gives CDR1 SGHTA, CDR2 FQGNSA. Full variable domain (rest looked up from reference TRBV7-2 and TRBJ2-7): GAGVSQSPSNKVTEKGKDVELRCDPISGHTALYWYRQSLGQGLEFLIYFQGNSAPDKSGLPSDRFSAERTGGSVSTLTIQRTQQEDSAVYLCASSLALLAGRSGTYEQYFGPGTRLTVT.

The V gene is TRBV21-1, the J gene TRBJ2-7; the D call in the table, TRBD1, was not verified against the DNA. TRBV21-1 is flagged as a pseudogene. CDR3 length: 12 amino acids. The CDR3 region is CASDFRGTEQYF. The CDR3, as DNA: TGTGCCAGCGATTTCAGGGGAACCGAGCAGTACTTC.

CDR3 in DNA: TGTGCCAGCAGCAAAGAGGGCGGGAGGTCGTACGAGCAGTACTTC. Translation gives CASSKEGGRSYEQYF. The chain couples TRBV21-1 to TRBJ2-7; TRBD2 is the table's D call and was not checked against the DNA. TRBV21-1 is a pseudogene. The CDR3 runs to 15 residues.

CDR3 sequence (DNA): TGTGCCAGCAGGCCTACGGGACTAGCGGGGCAAGAGACCCAGTACTTC. Amino acids: CASRPTGLAGQETQYF. V usage is TRBV13 and J usage is TRBJ2-5, with 13 bases matching TRBD2. The V and J ends lost 6 bases and 2 bases, in that order; junction bases with no gene match: 6. The CDR3 is 16 residues long. Germline assignment: CDR1 PRHDT and CDR2 FYEKMQ (reference sequence).

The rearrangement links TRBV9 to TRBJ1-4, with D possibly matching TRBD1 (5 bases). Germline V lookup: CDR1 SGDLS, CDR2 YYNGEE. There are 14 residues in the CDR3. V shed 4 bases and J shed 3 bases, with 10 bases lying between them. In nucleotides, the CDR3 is TGTGCCAGCAGCCCGGGGGGTCCTAATGAAAAACTGTTTTTT. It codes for CASSPGGPNEKLFF.

CDR3 DNA sequence: TGTGCCAGCAGCCCCTCTGGAGGGTCGGGTGAAAAACTGTTTTTT. Translation gives CASSPSGGSGEKLFF. V gene TRBV3-1 (or the pseudogene TRBV3-2) combines with J gene TRBJ1-4; no clear D. Germline V gene sequence: CDR1 LGHDT, CDR2 YNNKEL (reference sequence). V was cut by 4 bases and J by 7 bases, with 16 bases left in between. The CDR3 runs to 15 residues.

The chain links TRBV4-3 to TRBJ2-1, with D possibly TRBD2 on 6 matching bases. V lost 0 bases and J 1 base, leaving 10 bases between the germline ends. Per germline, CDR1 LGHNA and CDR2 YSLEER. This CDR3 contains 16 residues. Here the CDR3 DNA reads TGCGCCAGCAGCCAAGAAGCGGGCCATTCCTACAATGAGCAGTTCTTC. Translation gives CASSQEAGHSYNEQFF.

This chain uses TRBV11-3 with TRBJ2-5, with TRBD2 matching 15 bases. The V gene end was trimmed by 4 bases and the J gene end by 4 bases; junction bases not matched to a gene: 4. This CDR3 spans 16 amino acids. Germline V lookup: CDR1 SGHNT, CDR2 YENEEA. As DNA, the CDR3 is TGTGCCAGCAGCTCAATGGGACTAGCGGGAGGAGAGACCCAGTACTTC. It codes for CASSSMGLAGGETQYF.

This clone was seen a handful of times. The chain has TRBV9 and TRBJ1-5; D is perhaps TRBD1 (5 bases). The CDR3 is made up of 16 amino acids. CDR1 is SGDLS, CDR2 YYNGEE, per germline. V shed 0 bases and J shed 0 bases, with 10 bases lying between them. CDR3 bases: TGTGCCAGCAGCGTAGGTACAGGACCTAGCAATCAGCCCCAGCATTTT. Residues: CASSVGTGPSNQPQHF.

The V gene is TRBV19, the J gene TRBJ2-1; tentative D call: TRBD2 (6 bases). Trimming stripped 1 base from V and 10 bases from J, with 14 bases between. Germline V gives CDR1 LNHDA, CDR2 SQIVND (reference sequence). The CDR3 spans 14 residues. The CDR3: CASSIGTGTQEQFF. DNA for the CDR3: TGTGCCAGTAGTATAGGAACCGGGACTCAAGAGCAGTTCTTC.

CDR3 residues: CASSLDPGGYGYTF. For the CDR3, the DNA is TGTGCCAGCAGCTTAGATCCAGGAGGCTATGGCTACACCTTC. This rearrangement joins TRBV7-2 to TRBJ1-2; D ambiguous. Per the germline V gene, CDR1 is SGHTA and CDR2 is FQGNSA. The CDR3 is made up of 14 amino acids. V lost 1 base and J 4 bases, leaving 10 bases between the germline ends.

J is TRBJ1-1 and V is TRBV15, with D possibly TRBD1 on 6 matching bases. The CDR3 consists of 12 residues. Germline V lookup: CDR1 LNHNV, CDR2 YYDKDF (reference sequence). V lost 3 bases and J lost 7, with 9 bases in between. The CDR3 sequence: CATSRTGREAFF. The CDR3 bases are TGTGCCACCAGCAGGACAGGCCGTGAAGCTTTCTTT. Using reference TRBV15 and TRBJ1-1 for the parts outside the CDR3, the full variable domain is DAMVIQNPRYQVTQFGKPVTLSCSQTLNHNVMYWYQQKSSQAPKLLFHYYDKDFNNEADTPDNFQSRRPNTSFCFLDIRSPGLGDTAMYLCATSRTGREAFFGQGTRLTVV.

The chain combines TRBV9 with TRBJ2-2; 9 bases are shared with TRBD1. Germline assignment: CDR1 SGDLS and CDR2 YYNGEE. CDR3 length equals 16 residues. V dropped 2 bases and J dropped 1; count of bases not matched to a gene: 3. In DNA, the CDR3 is TGTGCCAGCAGCGTTCGGACAGGGGAGAACACCGGGGAGCTGTTTTTT. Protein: CASSVRTGENTGELFF.

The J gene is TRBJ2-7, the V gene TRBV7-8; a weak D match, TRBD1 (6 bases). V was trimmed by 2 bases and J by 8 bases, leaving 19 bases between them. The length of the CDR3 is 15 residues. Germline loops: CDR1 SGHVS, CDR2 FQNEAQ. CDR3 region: CASSLWEKRGLKQYF. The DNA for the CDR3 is TGTGCCAGCAGCTTATGGGAGAAAAGGGGGTTGAAGCAGTACTTC.